This TCR beta chain was sequenced for a study of cytomegalovirus exposure and HLA in healthy donors. V lost 1 base and J 0 bases, leaving 7 bases between the germline ends. Germline V gene data show CDR1 as KGHSH and CDR2 as LQKENI. The CDR3 has 14 residues. In the PCR, 60 Vbeta and 13 Jbeta primers were used. Libraries were prepared by immunoSEQ multiplex PCR; TCRdb keeps only in-frame clonotypes and omits some of them. The table includes 150,000 to 200,000 clones, around 80% detected once. The rearrangement links TRBV18 to TRBJ2-7; weak D call: TRBD2 (6 bases). The specimen was PBMCs. This receptor was obtained from a woman in her thirties or forties in good health and CMV-seronegative. This CDR3 is CASSPRDSSYEQYF. The CDR3 nucleotides read TGTGCCAGCTCACCACGGGACTCCTCCTACGAGCAGTACTTC.